Sequencing of this T cell receptor beta chain was carried out in a study of shared clonotypes between healthy human individuals. Looked up from germline, CDR1 is LNHDA and CDR2 is SQIVND (reference sequence). V was pared by 3 bases and J by 5 bases, with 10 bases between. There are 13 residues in the CDR3. Here immunoSEQ multiplex PCR was the method, and the copy in TCRdb shows in-frame clones only, minus some. The table lists roughly 700,000 clones, roughly 70% of them singletons, with approximately 1.7% in the top ten. The gene calls are TRBV19 and TRBJ1-2; a possible D gene is TRBD1 (6 bases). The source is a woman younger than 45 in good health. What was sequenced was memory CD4+ T cells sorted from blood. Subset specified: CD45RA-negative fraction. The CDR3: CASSILTGYGYTF. The CDR3 DNA sequence: TGTGCCAGTAGTATTTTAACAGGGTATGGCTACACCTTC.